The 18 T cell receptor beta chains given below trace back to one sample, sequenced in a study of CD8+CD57+ T cells in acquired aplastic anemia (dated 2018 in TCRdb). The data were produced on an Illumina HiSeq 2000. TCR beta VDJ combination and CDR3 sequence profiling used genomic DNA as the template. TCRdb ran its own pipeline on the public reads, namely fastp trimming at Q25 and MiXCR clone calling, and kept in-frame beta chains. Every CDR3 protein is listed once, alongside the most common genes and DNA of its rows. This sample gives about 130,000 distinct CDR3 sequences in total; 41% of them show up just once. The ten largest clones represent roughly 8.9% of the sample. The source material was sorted CD4+, CD8+, or CD8+CD57+ T cells (not recorded which) from PBMCs. Source of these receptors: a human donor in good health, serving as a control.

V and J are TRBV7-2 and TRBJ2-5; D possibly corresponds to TRBD2 (6 bases). The CDR3 has 13 residues. Germline V lookup: CDR1 SGHTA, CDR2 FQGNSA. Between the trimmed V and J ends, which lost 8 bases and 5 bases, there was a span of 15 bases. Written as DNA, the CDR3 is TGTGCCAGCGGACACGGGGGTTACGAGACCCAGTACTTC. It specifies CASGHGGYETQYF.

This clonotype came up many times. This chain joins TRBV20-1 and TRBJ1-4; D is unresolved. Trimming removed 0 bases from V and 3 bases from J, with 11 bases in between. Germline V lookup: CDR1 DFQATT, CDR2 SNEGSKA (reference sequence). The CDR3 runs to 15 residues. Here the CDR3 reads CSARDSRLSNEKLFF. CDR3 sequence (DNA): TGCAGTGCTAGAGATTCGCGACTGTCTAATGAAAAACTGTTTTTT.

Note on this clonotype: A much larger clone is a single base away; this may be a read error. The chain recombines TRBV14 with TRBJ2-5; D perhaps matches TRBD2 (6 bases). Germline V gene data show CDR1 as SGHDN and CDR2 as FVKESK. The CDR3 covers 15 residues. The chain's CDR3 is CASRKGGVSQETQCF. CDR3 coding DNA: TGTGCCAGCAGGAAAGGCGGGGTGAGCCAAGAGACCCAGTGCTTC.

This clonotype was observed many times. The chain employs TRBV7-9 and TRBJ2-6; tentatively, D is TRBD1 or TRBD2 (5 bases each). Trimming shortened V by 1 base and J by 2 bases, and 6 bases separated the two germline ends. Germline V gene sequence: CDR1 SEHNR, CDR2 FQNEAQ (reference sequence). This CDR3 has 15 amino acids. The CDR3 is CASSLGGTGANVLTF. As DNA, the CDR3 is TGTGCCAGCAGCTTAGGGGGGACTGGGGCCAACGTCCTGACTTTC.

Worth noting for this clonotype: This may come from a read error, since a much larger clone is one base off. The chain links TRBV12-3 or TRBV12-4 to TRBJ2-1; D is uncertain. There are 15 residues in the CDR3. CDR3 coding DNA: TGTGCCAGCGGGGTAGACACCAGATCCTACATTGAGCAGTTCTTC. This gives the protein CASGVDTRSYIEQFF.

This clonotype was counted many times. This chain connects TRBV7-2 to TRBJ1-1; D is perhaps TRBD1 (6 bases). Trimming pared 4 bases from V and 8 bases from J, leaving 20 bases between. CDR3 length: 15 residues. Germline lookup yields CDR1 SGHTA and CDR2 FQGNSA. This chain's CDR3 is CASSSYRAHRTEAFF. The CDR3 DNA reads TGTGCCAGCAGCTCGTACAGGGCGCATAGAACGGAAGCTTTCTTT.

This clonotype has more than one count but fewer than ten. The chain carries TRBV2 and TRBJ1-2; TRBD1 is a possible D gene (6 bases). This CDR3 comprises 13 residues. The germline V gene encodes CDR1 SNHLY and CDR2 FYNNEI. Trimming took off 10 bases at V and 5 bases at J, with 17 bases between the two ends. The CDR3 region has the DNA TGTGCCATACTTACAGGGTATGGTTATGGCTACACCTTC. Protein sequence: CAILTGYGYGYTF.

This chain links TRBV24-1 with TRBJ2-7, with no clear D. Trimming stripped 4 bases from V and 6 bases from J, with 12 bases between. The CDR3 runs to 13 residues. CDR1 and CDR2 from the germline V gene are KGHDR and SFDVKD. In DNA, the CDR3 is TGTGCCACCAGTGACCGGATAGCTAGCGAGCAGTACTTC. It codes for CATSDRIASEQYF.

Concerning this clonotype itself: An end of the junction does not agree with germline; a read error may underlie this. The chain is built from TRBV29-1 and TRBJ2-1; weak D call: TRBD2 (6 bases). The CDR3 is 15 amino acids. CDR1 and CDR2 (germline): SQVTM, ANQGSEA. CDR3 loop: CSVERAGDTINGQFF. The DNA of the CDR3 is TGCAGCGTTGAAAGAGCGGGCGATACGATCAATGGGCAGTTCTTC.

This clonotype appeared many times. The chain has TRBV19 and TRBJ2-6; 9 nucleotides match TRBD2. The CDR3 length is 21 residues. Germline CDR1 LNHDA, CDR2 SQIVND (reference sequence). V trimming: 5 bases; J trimming: 0 bases; junction bases outside the gene matches: 17. The CDR3 loop is CASSPPRFGTSGYSGANVLTF. CDR3 in DNA: TGTGCCAGTAGTCCCCCGCGGTTTGGTACTAGCGGGTACTCTGGGGCCAACGTCCTGACTTTC.

The chain couples TRBV29-1 to TRBJ1-1, with 8 nucleotides matching TRBD1. The length of the CDR3 is 13 residues. V trimming: 4 bases; J trimming: 1 base; junction bases outside the gene matches: 2. Per the germline V gene, CDR1 is SQVTM and CDR2 is ANQGSEA. The CDR3 is CSVGQGRNTEAFF. DNA for the CDR3: TGCAGCGTTGGACAGGGGAGGAACACTGAAGCTTTCTTT.

This clonotype was found a few times. This chain connects TRBV5-6 to TRBJ1-1; maybe TRBD1 (5 bases). With 4 bases removed from V and 8 bases from J, the gap between germline ends came to 18 bases. Per germline, CDR1 SGHDT and CDR2 YYEEEE. There are 14 residues in the CDR3. The DNA of the CDR3 is TGTGCCAGCAGCCGTGGACAACCGGGAAAGGAAGCTTTCTTT. Residues: CASSRGQPGKEAFF.

This clonotype was found many times. This chain joins TRBV9 and TRBJ1-6; TRBD1 is a possible D gene (5 bases). Per the germline V gene, CDR1 is SGDLS and CDR2 is YYNGEE. This CDR3 contains 16 residues. V lost 4 bases, J lost 2 bases, and 13 bases lay in between. This CDR3 reads CASSQGVGAYNSPLHF. As DNA, the CDR3 is TGTGCCAGCAGCCAAGGGGTGGGAGCCTATAATTCACCCCTCCACTTT.

This clonotype was picked up many times. The chain has TRBV6-1 and TRBJ2-7, with 7 nucleotides matching TRBD1. This CDR3 contains 15 residues. Germline V gene sequence: CDR1 MNHNS, CDR2 SASEGT. The V and J ends lost 8 bases and 6 bases, in that order; junction bases with no gene match: 16. This CDR3 is CASRRTLTGQGEQYF. CDR3 bases: TGTGCCAGCCGCCGAACGCTGACAGGGCAAGGCGAGCAGTACTTC.

The sample holds many counts of this clonotype. This chain joins TRBV2 and TRBJ1-1, with D maybe TRBD1 (5 bases). The length of the CDR3 is 15 residues. Germline-derived CDR1 and CDR2 are SNHLY and FYNNEI. The V and J ends lost 7 bases and 6 bases respectively, with 21 bases between them. The CDR3 reads CASTLGPAGFAEAFF. The CDR3 DNA follows: TGTGCCAGCACCCTGGGACCGGCGGGTTTCGCTGAAGCTTTCTTT.

This clonotype was observed at least ten times. The chain joins TRBV14 to TRBJ2-3; D possibly corresponds to TRBD1 (5 bases). V lost 5 bases, J lost 1 base, and 16 bases lay in between. In germline, CDR1 is SGHDN, CDR2 FVKESK. This CDR3 has 16 amino acids. The CDR3 bases are TGTGCCAGCAGCAAGAATCCAGGGATCGGCACAGATACGCAGTATTTT. It is translated as CASSKNPGIGTDTQYF. The variable domain in full, with the rest retrieved from reference TRBV14 and TRBJ2-3, is EAGVTQFPSHSVIEKGQTVTLRCDPISGHDNLYWYRRVMGKEIKFLLHFVKESKQDESGMPNNRFLAERTGGTYSTLKVQPAELEDSGVYFCASSKNPGIGTDTQYFGPGTRLTVL.

Notes on this clonotype: This likely comes from a read error, as the CDR3 has no conserved phenylalanine or tryptophan at its end. The DNA is omitted, as the CDR3 cannot be located on it reliably, and the CDR3 follows TCRdb's listing. The chain is built from TRBV20-1 and TRBJ1-1. The germline V gene encodes CDR1 DFQATT and CDR2 SNEGSKA (reference sequence). The CDR3 spans 13 amino acids, including both terminal residues. The CDR3 loop reads CSARDSLRPEAFL.

J is TRBJ1-2 and V is TRBV25-1; maybe TRBD1 (5 bases). The CDR3 length is 13 residues. Deletions cut 6 bases from V and 8 bases from J, with 16 bases between. CDR1 MGHDK and CDR2 SYGVNS come from the germline V gene. The CDR3 reads CASSPARVGGYTF. DNA of the CDR3: TGTGCCAGCAGCCCGGCCAGGGTAGGGGGCTACACCTTC.